This TCR beta chain was profiled in a study of cytomegalovirus exposure and HLA in healthy donors. Findings and caveats of the study: Links to common viral pathogens appeared, in a later analysis, for several of the most significant clusters. In an earlier analysis, in fewer than 700 donors, most V segments appeared productive either ~90% or ~30% of the time.

PCR primers comprised 60 Vbeta and 13 Jbeta primers. As originally analysed: Per a later analysis, the number of unique TCR beta chains was roughly 80 million, of which 9 million to 14 million were shared. The assay was immunoSEQ multiplex PCR, and TCRdb's table has in-frame clones only and misses some. That table is the source of V, J and clone size, and D and trimming were worked out from the DNA. The sample lists 150,000 to 200,000 clones; around three quarters were seen once. For this clone: Its antigen is currently unknown.

The CDR3 spans 15 residues. V lost 0 bases to trimming and J lost 5 bases; unmatched junction nucleotides: 5. Germline V gives CDR1 SGDLS, CDR2 YYNGEE. Sequenced material: PBMCs. The receptor comes from a woman in her forties in good health and CMV-seronegative. The chain employs TRBV9 and TRBJ2-5; 9 nucleotides agree with TRBD2. CDR3 region: CASSVDVAGVETQYF. CDR3 DNA sequence: TGTGCCAGCAGCGTAGATGTAGCGGGGGTGGAGACCCAGTACTTC. The complete variable domain, with remaining parts taken from reference TRBV9 and TRBJ2-5, reads DSGVTQTPKHLITATGQRVTLRCSPRSGDLSVYWYQQSLDQGLQFLIQYYNGEERAKGNILERFSAQQFPDLHSELNLSSLELGDSALYFCASSVDVAGVETQYFGPGTRLLVL.